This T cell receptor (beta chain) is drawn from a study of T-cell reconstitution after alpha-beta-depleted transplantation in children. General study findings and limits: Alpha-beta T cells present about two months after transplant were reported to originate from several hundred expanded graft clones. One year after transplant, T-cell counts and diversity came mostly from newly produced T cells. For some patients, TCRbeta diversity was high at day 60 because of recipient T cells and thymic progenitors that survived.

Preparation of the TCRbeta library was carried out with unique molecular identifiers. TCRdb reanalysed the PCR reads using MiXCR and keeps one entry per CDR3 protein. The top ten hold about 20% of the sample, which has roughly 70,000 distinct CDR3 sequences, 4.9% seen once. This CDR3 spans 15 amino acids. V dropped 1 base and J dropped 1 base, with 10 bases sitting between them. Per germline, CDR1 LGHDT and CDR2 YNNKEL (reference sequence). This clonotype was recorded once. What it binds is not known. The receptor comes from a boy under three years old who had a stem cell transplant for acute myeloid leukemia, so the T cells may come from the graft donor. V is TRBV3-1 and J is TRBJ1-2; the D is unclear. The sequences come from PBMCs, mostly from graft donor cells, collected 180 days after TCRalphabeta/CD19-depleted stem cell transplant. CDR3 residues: CASSQAGRHNYGYTF. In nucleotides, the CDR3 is TGTGCCAGCAGCCAAGCAGGCAGACATAACTATGGCTACACCTTC.